These 23 T cell receptor beta chains were sequenced from one sample in a study of T cells after yellow fever vaccination. TCRdb processed the 5' RACE reads anew with MiXCR; each CDR3 protein has one entry. Of roughly 240,000 distinct CDR3 sequences in the sample, roughly 6.3% were seen once. Material: CD4+ T cells sorted from PBMCs, obtained on the day of the yellow fever booster vaccination. These receptors were collected from a man under 40 who received the YFV17D yellow fever vaccine.

The rearrangement links TRBV6-1 to TRBJ1-1; tentatively, D is TRBD1 (6 bases). Trimming shortened V by 6 bases and J by 1 base, and 9 bases separated the two germline ends. This CDR3 region has 13 residues. CDR1 and CDR2 from the germline V gene are MNHNS and SASEGT. The CDR3, as DNA: TGTGCCAGCAGAGGACAGTCGAACACTGAAGCTTTCTTT. Residues: CASRGQSNTEAFF.

Points on this clonotype: At one end the junction does not follow the germline gene, possibly because of a read error. The J gene is TRBJ2-2, the V gene TRBV6-1, with D hard to call. CDR1 is MNHNS and CDR2 is SASEGT in the germline V gene. The CDR3 runs 12 residues. The DNA of the CDR3 is TGTGCCAGCAGGGAAGATGTCGGGGAGCTGTTTTTT. Its translation is CASREDVGELFF.

V and J are TRBV4-3 and TRBJ2-1, with unresolved D. From germline, CDR1 is LGHNA and CDR2 YSLEER. Trimming stripped 0 bases from V and 4 bases from J, with 10 bases between. The CDR3 is 15 residues long. The CDR3 region has the DNA TGCGCCAGCAGCCAAGATAAAGGGATTTACAATGAGCAGTTCTTC. It translates to CASSQDKGIYNEQFF.

The rearrangement joins TRBV29-1 to TRBJ1-1; TRBD1 matches at 9 bases. The ends lost 7 bases at V and 4 bases at J; junction bases unmatched: 4. The germline V gene encodes CDR1 SQVTM and CDR2 ANQGSEA. This CDR3 comprises 12 residues. The CDR3 sequence is CSERQGGTEAFF. The DNA of the CDR3 is TGCAGCGAACGACAGGGGGGCACTGAAGCTTTCTTT.

This clonotype was picked up a small number of times. The gene calls are TRBV24-1 and TRBJ2-1; weak D call: TRBD2 (5 bases). V lost 3 bases, J lost 2 bases, and 19 bases lay in between. The germline CDR1 and CDR2 sequences are KGHDR and SFDVKD. The CDR3 loop spans 18 amino acids. The CDR3 DNA is TGTGCCACCAGTGATCGAGGGCCTTCCAGGTTAGCCTACAATGAGCAGTTCTTC. This translates into CATSDRGPSRLAYNEQFF.

Concerning this clonotype: A read error may account for a junction end that differs from germline. The rearrangement uses TRBV6-5 and TRBJ2-1, with 8 bases lining up with TRBD1. This CDR3 has 12 residues. Germline loops: CDR1 MNHEY, CDR2 SVGAGI. The CDR3 sequence: CASSYRDRRKVF. CDR3 coding DNA: TGTGCCAGCAGTTACCGGGACAGGCGGAAGGTCTTC.

This clonotype was seen many times. The V and J genes are TRBV10-3 and TRBJ2-5, with D maybe TRBD1 (5 bases). Germline lookup yields CDR1 ENHRY and CDR2 SYGVKD. CDR3 size: 14 residues. Trimming took off 6 bases at V and 2 bases at J, with 13 bases between the two ends. CDR3 bases: TGTGCCATCAGGAAAGACAGTGATCAAGAGACCCAGTACTTC. This translates into CAIRKDSDQETQYF.

The V call is TRBV7-9, the J call TRBJ2-4; D possibly corresponds to TRBD2 (5 bases). Trimming cost V 8 bases and J 5 bases, with 22 bases left between them. Germline V gene sequence: CDR1 SEHNR, CDR2 FQNEAQ (reference sequence). The CDR3 totals 16 residues. The CDR3 sequence: CASGSVRTGGENIQYF. The DNA for the CDR3 is TGTGCCAGCGGATCCGTACGGACTGGCGGCGAAAACATTCAGTACTTC.

This clonotype has at least ten counts. J is TRBJ2-7 and V is TRBV4-2; TRBD2 agrees at 8 bases. This CDR3 is 16 amino acids long. In germline, CDR1 is LGHNA, CDR2 YNFKEQ. V was pared by 0 bases and J by 4 bases, with 8 bases of the junction left unmatched. The CDR3 sequence is CASSQDLSTSGYEQYF. DNA for the CDR3: TGTGCCAGCAGCCAAGACCTCTCCACTAGCGGTTACGAGCAGTACTTC.

This clonotype showed up just a few times. This chain connects TRBV6-2 or TRBV6-3 to TRBJ2-7, with D possibly being TRBD1 (7 bases). V was pared by 7 bases and J by 5 bases, with 18 bases between. The CDR3 is 14 amino acids. From germline, CDR1 is MNHEY and CDR2 SVGEGT. DNA for the CDR3: TGTGCCAGCAACCTTCAGGGGGGAAGTAACGAGCAGTACTTC. It translates to CASNLQGGSNEQYF.

This clonotype occurred many times. This CDR3 is CASSQDLLGNIQYF. CDR3 coding DNA: TGTGCCAGCAGCCAAGATCTACTAGGAAACATTCAGTACTTC. V and J are TRBV4-2 and TRBJ2-4; the D gene is possibly TRBD2 (5 bases). Trimming removed 0 bases at V and 6 bases at J, with 9 bases between. The CDR3 is 14 amino acids. Germline CDR1 LGHNA, CDR2 YNFKEQ.

This clonotype was counted many times. The chain links TRBV4-2 to TRBJ2-5; 10 positions match TRBD2. The CDR3 is 15 amino acids. The junction had 7 bases not matched to a gene; V was cut back by 5 bases and J by 4 bases. Germline V gives CDR1 LGHNA, CDR2 YNFKEQ. The CDR3 nucleotides read TGTGCCAGCAGCGACCTAGCGGGAGTGGGAGAGACCCAGTACTTC. Amino acids: CASSDLAGVGETQYF.

This chain joins TRBV7-2 and TRBJ1-2; TRBD1 agrees at 7 bases. Germline V lookup: CDR1 SGHTA, CDR2 FQGNSA. The CDR3 has 15 residues. V was pared by 5 bases and J by 3 bases, with 9 bases of the junction left unmatched. CDR3 DNA sequence: TGTGCCAGCAGCCCTAGCAGGGACAGTTACTATGGCTACACCTTC. Translated, it gives CASSPSRDSYYGYTF.

The rearrangement links TRBV5-1 to TRBJ2-5; D remains unclear. Germline V gene sequence: CDR1 SGHRS, CDR2 YFSETQ. V lost 4 bases and J lost 0, with 16 bases in between. The CDR3 sequence is 16 residues long. The CDR3 coding sequence is TGCGCCAGCAGCCTAATCCCCCAGAGAGACCAAGAGACCCAGTACTTC. Translation: CASSLIPQRDQETQYF.

V is TRBV12-3 or TRBV12-4 and J is TRBJ2-1; 8 bases line up with TRBD2. This CDR3 has 16 amino acids. Losses at the gene ends were 6 bases for V and 7 bases for J; bases not matched to a gene: 14. The CDR3 loop reads CASRGYSVQRGNEQFF. The CDR3 region has the DNA TGTGCCAGCAGGGGGTATAGTGTCCAGCGGGGGAATGAGCAGTTCTTC.

The table lists this clonotype with a few counts. The V gene is TRBV5-1, the J gene TRBJ2-5; no clear D. Trimming removed 0 bases from V and 1 base from J, with 19 bases in between. The CDR3 consists of 18 residues. The germline CDR1 and CDR2 sequences are SGHRS and YFSETQ. For the CDR3, the DNA is TGCGCCAGCAGCTTGGGATACGGCCCCGATTCCCCCCAAGAGACCCAGTACTTC. It specifies CASSLGYGPDSPQETQYF.

This clonotype was recorded many times. The chain is built from TRBV11-2 and TRBJ2-1; 11 nucleotides line up with TRBD2. Germline V gene lookup returns CDR1 SGHAT and CDR2 FQNNGV. With V trimmed by 3 bases and J by 0 bases, 7 bases remained unmatched. The CDR3 consists of 18 residues. CDR3 bases: TGTGCCAGCAGCTTGGGTCTAGCGGGAGGTATCTCCTACAATGAGCAGTTCTTC. Residues: CASSLGLAGGISYNEQFF.

The genes are TRBV19 and TRBJ2-3, with 9 bases lining up with TRBD2. CDR1 and CDR2 (germline): LNHDA, SQIVND (reference sequence). Trimming removed 8 bases from V and 2 bases from J; junction bases left unmatched: 2. The CDR3 is made up of 13 amino acids. CDR3 protein: CASGGRATDTQYF. CDR3 nucleotide sequence: TGTGCCAGTGGCGGGAGGGCCACAGATACGCAGTATTTT.

This chain joins TRBV14 and TRBJ2-7, with D unresolved. The CDR3 length is 11 residues. Germline-derived CDR1 and CDR2 are SGHDN and FVKESK. Trimming cost V 4 bases and J 6 bases, with 7 bases left between them. The CDR3 region is CASSRNSEQYF. For the CDR3, the DNA is TGTGCCAGCAGCCGAAATAGCGAGCAGTACTTC.

This clonotype was counted many times. The gene calls are TRBV5-1 and TRBJ2-7; 14 positions agree with TRBD2. J was trimmed by 7 bases and V by 4 bases; bases with no gene match: 10. Germline CDR1 is SGHRS and CDR2 is YFSETQ. The CDR3 has 16 residues. In DNA form, the CDR3 reads TGCGCCAGCAGCCTGAATCCGGGACTAGCGGGAGATGAGCAGTACTTC. It translates to CASSLNPGLAGDEQYF.

This clonotype was seen ten or more times. This chain connects TRBV7-9 to TRBJ2-4; the match to TRBD2 covers 7 bases. V lost 5 bases and J lost 5; bases outside the gene matches: 12. The CDR3 is made up of 16 amino acids. The germline V gene has CDR1 SEHNR and CDR2 FQNEAQ (reference sequence). CDR3 sequence reads: CASSRRTALAENIQYF. The CDR3 nucleotides are TGTGCCAGCAGCCGAAGGACGGCTCTAGCGGAAAACATTCAGTACTTC.

This clonotype was picked up a small number of times. J is TRBJ1-1 and V is TRBV3-1; D might be TRBD1 (5 bases). The germline gives CDR1 LGHDT, CDR2 YNNKEL (reference sequence). Trimming stripped 4 bases from V and 5 bases from J, with 11 bases between. The CDR3 loop spans 13 amino acids. The CDR3 sequence is CASSRGVRTEAFF. In nucleotides, the CDR3 is TGTGCCAGCAGCCGAGGGGTTAGGACTGAAGCTTTCTTT. Combining the CDR3 with reference TRBV3-1 and TRBJ1-1 gives the whole variable domain DTAVSQTPKYLVTQMGNDKSIKCEQNLGHDTMYWYKQDSKKFLKIMFSYNNKELIINETVPNRFSPKSPDKAHLNLHINSLELGDSAVYFCASSRGVRTEAFFGQGTRLTVV.

This clonotype has more than one count but fewer than ten. V gene TRBV20-1 combines with J gene TRBJ1-1; no reliable D call. The germline V and J ends were trimmed by 2 bases and 0 bases, with 10 bases remaining between them. CDR1 is DFQATT and CDR2 is SNEGSKA in the germline V gene (reference sequence). The CDR3 totals 14 residues. This CDR3 reads CSARFSFMNTEAFF. The DNA for the CDR3 is TGCAGTGCTAGATTTTCATTCATGAACACTGAAGCTTTCTTT.